What follows is one TCR beta chain and its context. Its antigen is not identified. A template switching step contributed a universal primer site, while unique molecular identifiers were present in the cDNA. Each CDR3 protein gets one entry after TCRdb re-called the 5' RACE reads with MiXCR. This sample carries about 1.7 million distinct CDR3 sequences, under 35% of them seen once, and the ten largest clones take roughly 0.3%. The sample originates from a study of identical twins. Study observations and caveats: Conclusions rested on cross-sectional statistics rather than following the same donors. With abundant cord blood beta clonotypes, insertions were fewer; memory repertoires showed no such pattern. Surplus twin overlap in beta out-of-frame sequences was less pronounced.

The source is a newborn girl in good health. Sequenced sample: cord blood.

CDR3 protein: CAIRQGDRVYEQYF. In DNA form, the CDR3 reads TGTGCCATCAGGCAGGGGGACAGGGTGTACGAGCAGTACTTC. The gene calls are TRBV10-3 and TRBJ2-7; 9 bases line up with TRBD1. This CDR3 spans 14 amino acids. V lost 6 bases to trimming and J lost 4 bases; unmatched junction nucleotides: 7. Germline assignment: CDR1 ENHRY and CDR2 SYGVKD.